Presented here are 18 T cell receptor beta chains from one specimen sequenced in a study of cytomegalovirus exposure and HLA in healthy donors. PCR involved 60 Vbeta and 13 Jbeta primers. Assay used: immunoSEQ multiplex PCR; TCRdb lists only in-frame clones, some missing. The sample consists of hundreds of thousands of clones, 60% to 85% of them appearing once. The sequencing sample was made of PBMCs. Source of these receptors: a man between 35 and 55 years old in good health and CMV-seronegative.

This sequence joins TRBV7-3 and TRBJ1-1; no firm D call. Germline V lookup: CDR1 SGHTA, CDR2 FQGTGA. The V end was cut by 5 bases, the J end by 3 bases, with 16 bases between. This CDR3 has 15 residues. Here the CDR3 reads CASSPQKSLYTEAFF. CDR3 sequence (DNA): TGTGCCAGCAGCCCACAGAAATCCCTGTACACTGAAGCTTTCTTT.

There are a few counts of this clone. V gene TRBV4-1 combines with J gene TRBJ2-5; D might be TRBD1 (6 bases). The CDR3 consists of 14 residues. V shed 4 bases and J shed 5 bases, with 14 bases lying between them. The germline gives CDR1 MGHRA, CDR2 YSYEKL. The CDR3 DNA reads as TGCGCCAGCAGCCGAAATTACAGGGAGGAGACCCAGTACTTC. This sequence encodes CASSRNYREETQYF.

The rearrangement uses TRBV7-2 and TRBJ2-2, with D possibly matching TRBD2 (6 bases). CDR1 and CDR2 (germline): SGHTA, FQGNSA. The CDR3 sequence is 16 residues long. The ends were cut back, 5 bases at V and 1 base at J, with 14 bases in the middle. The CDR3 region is CASSLQRARNTGELFF. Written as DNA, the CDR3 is TGTGCCAGCAGCCTCCAGCGGGCCAGGAACACCGGGGAGCTGTTTTTT.

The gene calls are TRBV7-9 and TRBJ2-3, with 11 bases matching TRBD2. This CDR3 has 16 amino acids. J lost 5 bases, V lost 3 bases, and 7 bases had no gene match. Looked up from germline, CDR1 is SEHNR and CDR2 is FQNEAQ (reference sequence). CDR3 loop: CASSFSGGEPRDTQYF. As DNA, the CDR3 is TGTGCCAGCAGCTTTAGCGGGGGGGAGCCCCGAGATACGCAGTATTTT.

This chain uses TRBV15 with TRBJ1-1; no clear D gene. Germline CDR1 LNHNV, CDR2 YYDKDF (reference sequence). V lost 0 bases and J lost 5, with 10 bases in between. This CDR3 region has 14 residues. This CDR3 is CATSRDYDKTEAFF. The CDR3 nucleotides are TGTGCCACCAGCAGAGATTATGACAAAACTGAAGCTTTCTTT. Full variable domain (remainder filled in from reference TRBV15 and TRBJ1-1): DAMVIQNPRYQVTQFGKPVTLSCSQTLNHNVMYWYQQKSSQAPKLLFHYYDKDFNNEADTPDNFQSRRPNTSFCFLDIRSPGLGDTAMYLCATSRDYDKTEAFFGQGTRLTVV.

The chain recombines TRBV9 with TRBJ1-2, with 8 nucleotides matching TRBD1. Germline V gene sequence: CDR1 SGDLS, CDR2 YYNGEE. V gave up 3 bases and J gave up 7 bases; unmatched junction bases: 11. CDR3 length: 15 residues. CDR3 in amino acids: CASSATGVNRGGYTF. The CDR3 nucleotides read TGTGCCAGCAGCGCGACAGGGGTTAATCGAGGTGGCTACACCTTC.

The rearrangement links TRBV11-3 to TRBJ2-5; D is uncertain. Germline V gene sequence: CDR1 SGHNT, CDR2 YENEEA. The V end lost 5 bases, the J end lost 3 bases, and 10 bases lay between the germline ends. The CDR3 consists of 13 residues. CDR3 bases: TGTGCCAGCAGCCAAAGCACCAAAGAGACCCAGTACTTC. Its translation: CASSQSTKETQYF. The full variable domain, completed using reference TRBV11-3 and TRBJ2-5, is EAGVVQSPRYKIIEKKQPVAFWCNPISGHNTLYWYLQNLGQGPELLIRYENEEAVDDSQLPKDRFSAERLKGVDSTLKIQPAELGDSAVYLCASSQSTKETQYFGPGTRLLVL.

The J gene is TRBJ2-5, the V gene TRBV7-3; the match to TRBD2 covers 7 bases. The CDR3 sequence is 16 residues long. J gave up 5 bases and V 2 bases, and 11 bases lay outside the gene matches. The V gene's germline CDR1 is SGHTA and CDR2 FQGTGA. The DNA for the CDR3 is TGTGCCAGCAGCTTAGGCGCGGGAGTTCGCGGGGAGACCCAGTACTTC. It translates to CASSLGAGVRGETQYF.

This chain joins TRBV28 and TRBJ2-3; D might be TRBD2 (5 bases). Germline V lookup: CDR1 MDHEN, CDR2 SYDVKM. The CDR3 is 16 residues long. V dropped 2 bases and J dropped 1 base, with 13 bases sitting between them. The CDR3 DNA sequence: TGTGCCAGCAGTTTAAAGACGGGGTTCGGCACAGATACGCAGTATTTT. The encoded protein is CASSLKTGFGTDTQYF.

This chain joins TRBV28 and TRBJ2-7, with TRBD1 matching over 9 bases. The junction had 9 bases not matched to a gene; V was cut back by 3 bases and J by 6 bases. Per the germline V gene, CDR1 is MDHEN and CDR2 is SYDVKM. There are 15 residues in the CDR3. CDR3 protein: CASSFVSGQGSEQYF. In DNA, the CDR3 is TGTGCCAGCAGTTTCGTCTCGGGACAGGGCTCCGAGCAGTACTTC.

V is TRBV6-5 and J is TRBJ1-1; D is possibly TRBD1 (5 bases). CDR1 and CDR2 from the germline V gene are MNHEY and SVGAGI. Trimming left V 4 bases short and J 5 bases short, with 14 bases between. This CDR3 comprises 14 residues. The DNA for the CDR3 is TGTGCCAGCAGTTCCCCGGGGGATTTAACTGAAGCTTTCTTT. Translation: CASSSPGDLTEAFF.

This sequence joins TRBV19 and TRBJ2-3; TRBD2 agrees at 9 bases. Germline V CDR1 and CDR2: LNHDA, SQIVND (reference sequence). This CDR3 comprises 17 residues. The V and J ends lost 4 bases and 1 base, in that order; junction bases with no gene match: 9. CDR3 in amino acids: CASSTLSRTSGTDTQYF. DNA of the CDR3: TGTGCCAGTAGTACACTCTCCAGGACTAGCGGCACAGATACGCAGTATTTT.

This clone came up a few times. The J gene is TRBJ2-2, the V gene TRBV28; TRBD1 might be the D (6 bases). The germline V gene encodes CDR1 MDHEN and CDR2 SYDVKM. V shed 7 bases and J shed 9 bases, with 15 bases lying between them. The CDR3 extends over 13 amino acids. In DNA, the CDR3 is TGTGCCAGCACCCCCGGGACAACCAGGGAGCTGTTTTTT. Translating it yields CASTPGTTRELFF.

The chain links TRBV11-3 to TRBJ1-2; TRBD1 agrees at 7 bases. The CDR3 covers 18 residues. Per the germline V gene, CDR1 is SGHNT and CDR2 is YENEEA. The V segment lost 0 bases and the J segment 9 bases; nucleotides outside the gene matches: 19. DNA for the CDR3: TGTGCCAGCAGCTTAGAAATCTCGGGACAGCCAAAAGTGATTTGCTACACCTTC. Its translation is CASSLEISGQPKVICYTF.

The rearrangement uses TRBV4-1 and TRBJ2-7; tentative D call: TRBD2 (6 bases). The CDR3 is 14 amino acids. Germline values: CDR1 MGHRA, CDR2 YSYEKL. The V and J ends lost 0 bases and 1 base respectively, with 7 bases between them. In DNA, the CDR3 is TGCGCCAGCAGCCAAGACGGGGGATCCTACGAGCAGTACTTC. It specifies CASSQDGGSYEQYF.

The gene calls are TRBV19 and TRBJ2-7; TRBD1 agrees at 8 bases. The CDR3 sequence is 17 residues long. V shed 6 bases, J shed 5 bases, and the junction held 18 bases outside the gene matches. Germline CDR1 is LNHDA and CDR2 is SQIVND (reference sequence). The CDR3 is CASRGQGPGATRNEQYF. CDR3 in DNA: TGTGCCAGTAGAGGACAGGGACCCGGGGCTACCCGGAACGAGCAGTACTTC.

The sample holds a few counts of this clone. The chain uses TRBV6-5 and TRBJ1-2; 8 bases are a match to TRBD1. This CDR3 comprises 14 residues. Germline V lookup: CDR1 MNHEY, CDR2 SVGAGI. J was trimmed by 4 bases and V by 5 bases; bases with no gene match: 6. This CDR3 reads CASSRTGGGYGYTF. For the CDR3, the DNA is TGTGCCAGCAGTCGCACAGGGGGAGGCTATGGCTACACCTTC.

The CDR3 sequence: CASSQSEREYGYTF. The CDR3 region has the DNA TGTGCCAGCAGCCAATCGGAGCGGGAGTATGGCTACACCTTC. The rearrangement joins TRBV16 to TRBJ1-2; D not certain. V lost 0 bases to trimming and J lost 5 bases, with 10 bases between them. The CDR3 covers 14 residues. The germline V gene encodes CDR1 KGHSY and CDR2 FQNENV.